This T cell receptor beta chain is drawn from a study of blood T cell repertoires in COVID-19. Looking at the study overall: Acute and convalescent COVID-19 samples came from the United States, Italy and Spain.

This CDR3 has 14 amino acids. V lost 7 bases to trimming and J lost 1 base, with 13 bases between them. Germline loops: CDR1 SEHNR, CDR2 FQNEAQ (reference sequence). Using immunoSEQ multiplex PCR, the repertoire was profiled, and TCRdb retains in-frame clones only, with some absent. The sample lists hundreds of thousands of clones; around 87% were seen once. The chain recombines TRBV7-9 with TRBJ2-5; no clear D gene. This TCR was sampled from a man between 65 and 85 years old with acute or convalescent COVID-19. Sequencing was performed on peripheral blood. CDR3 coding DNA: TGTGCCAGCATCTCAACCCGGTTCCAAGAGACCCAGTACTTC. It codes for CASISTRFQETQYF.